These 28 T cell receptor beta chains originate from one sample sequenced in a study of blood T cell repertoires in COVID-19 (TCRdb year 2020). The library was built by means of the immunoSEQ multiplex PCR assay. In its TCRdb copy, this immuneACCESS table keeps in-frame sequences only and misses some clones. Where compared with another copy, unresolved V genes explain less than half of these, and the others have no known cause. Counted in this sample were approximately 240,000 clones; 70% to 90% of them appeared once. Around 6.4% of the sample lies in the top ten. Sequencing used peripheral blood. These receptors all come from a woman aged 55 to 70 with active or convalescent COVID-19.

The chain has TRBV10-3 and TRBJ1-2; 7 bases fit TRBD1. CDR1 and CDR2 (germline): ENHRY, SYGVKD. Trimming at V came to 2 bases and at J to 2 bases, leaving 2 bases not matched to a gene. The CDR3 is made up of 14 amino acids. This CDR3 reads CAISEPDRNYGYTF. The CDR3 nucleotides are TGTGCCATCAGTGAGCCGGACAGGAACTATGGCTACACCTTC.

This clone was detected only once. The gene calls are TRBV27 and TRBJ1-1; possibly TRBD1 for D (5 bases). The ends were cut back, 4 bases at V and 2 bases at J, with 11 bases in the middle. This CDR3 contains 14 residues. Per germline, CDR1 MNHEY and CDR2 SMNVEV (reference sequence). For the CDR3, the DNA is TGTGCCAGCAGTTCACCTAGGGGAAACACTGAAGCTTTCTTT. It is translated as CASSSPRGNTEAFF.

This clone was detected only once. This rearrangement joins TRBV15 to TRBJ2-2; 14 nucleotides agree with TRBD2. Germline V lookup: CDR1 LNHNV, CDR2 YYDKDF (reference sequence). V shed 0 bases, J shed 2 bases, and the junction held 8 bases outside the gene matches. The length of the CDR3 is 20 residues. CDR3 nucleotide sequence: TGTGCCACCAGCAGAGATATGGGGACTAGCGGGAGAAGTAACACCGGGGAGCTGTTTTTT. Translated, it gives CATSRDMGTSGRSNTGELFF.

The chain combines TRBV11-2 with TRBJ2-1, with D hard to call. V was pared by 2 bases and J by 4 bases, with 6 bases between. Germline V gene lookup returns CDR1 SGHAT and CDR2 FQNNGV. This CDR3 comprises 13 residues. This chain's CDR3 is CASSLTEYNEQFF. For the CDR3, the DNA is TGTGCCAGCAGCTTAACTGAGTACAATGAGCAGTTCTTC.

This clone appeared a single time. This chain uses TRBV7-6 with TRBJ2-7, with 7 bases that match TRBD1. The CDR3 covers 15 residues. Unmatched junction bases numbered 7, after V lost 5 bases and J lost 0 bases. CDR1 is SGHVS and CDR2 is FNYEAQ in the germline V gene. The CDR3, as DNA: TGTGCCAGCAGCGTAACGACAGGGTTCTCCTACGAGCAGTACTTC. It translates to CASSVTTGFSYEQYF.

The gene calls are TRBV5-8 and TRBJ2-3; 14 nucleotides align to TRBD2. Germline CDR1 reads SGHTS; CDR2 reads YDEGEE. The CDR3 runs 17 residues. Germline trimming cut 4 bases from V and 4 bases from J; bases unmatched to any gene: 8. CDR3: CASSMGLAGVGADTQYF. CDR3 DNA sequence: TGTGCCAGCAGCATGGGACTAGCGGGAGTTGGGGCAGATACGCAGTATTTT. The complete variable domain, with remaining parts taken from reference TRBV5-8 and TRBJ2-3, reads EAGVTQSPTHLIKTRGQQATLRCSPISGHTSVYWYQQALGLGLQFLLWYDEGEERNRGNFPPRFSGRQFPNYSSELNVNALELEDSALYLCASSMGLAGVGADTQYFGPGTRLTVL.

This chain joins TRBV6-5 and TRBJ1-1; D might be TRBD1 (5 bases). CDR3 length: 14 amino acids. Per germline, CDR1 MNHEY and CDR2 SVGAGI. Trimming removed 6 bases from V and 1 base from J, with 12 bases in between. This CDR3 reads CASRLGGTNTEAFF. The CDR3 nucleotides read TGTGCCAGCAGGTTGGGGGGAACGAACACTGAAGCTTTCTTT.

The gene calls are TRBV24-1 and TRBJ2-1; 8 nucleotides match TRBD1. The germline V gene encodes CDR1 KGHDR and CDR2 SFDVKD. The CDR3 has 14 amino acids. After removal of 1 base from V and 8 bases from J, the junction contained 3 bases not matched to a gene. CDR3 sequence reads: CATSDFQGADEQFF. The CDR3 DNA follows: TGTGCCACCAGTGATTTTCAGGGGGCCGATGAGCAGTTCTTC.

The genes are TRBV6-5 and TRBJ2-2; TRBD1 might be the D (7 bases). CDR3 length equals 15 residues. V lost 5 bases and J 7 bases, leaving 17 bases between the germline ends. Germline V gene data show CDR1 as MNHEY and CDR2 as SVGAGI. In DNA form, the CDR3 reads TGTGCCAGCAGTCGCGGGACAGCTAAGGTCGGGGAGCTGTTTTTT. It is translated as CASSRGTAKVGELFF.

The chain links TRBV6-2 or TRBV6-3 to TRBJ2-7; possible D gene TRBD2, 6 bases. Germline CDR1 and CDR2: MNHEY and SVGEGT. Between the trimmed V and J ends, which lost 0 bases and 4 bases, there was a span of 19 bases. CDR3 size: 17 residues. CDR3 nucleotides: TGTGCCAGCAGTTACTCGAATCAGCCTAGCGCCATGTACGAGCAGTACTTC. This sequence encodes CASSYSNQPSAMYEQYF.

The rearrangement uses TRBV3-1 (or the pseudogene TRBV3-2) and TRBJ2-3; possibly TRBD1 for D (5 bases). The CDR3 runs to 13 residues. Trimming shortened V by 0 bases and J by 7 bases, and 8 bases separated the two germline ends. CDR1 and CDR2 from the germline V gene are LGHDT and YNNKEL (reference sequence). The CDR3 sequence: CASSQDPGHTQYF. The CDR3 nucleotides are TGTGCCAGCAGCCAAGATCCAGGGCATACGCAGTATTTT.

The chain employs TRBV12-3 or TRBV12-4 and TRBJ1-2; D not certain. CDR3 length: 11 amino acids. V was shortened by 4 bases and J by 5 bases, with 5 bases between the two germline ends. The CDR3 sequence: CASSSRYGYTF. CDR3 bases: TGTGCCAGCAGTTCTCGGTATGGCTACACCTTC.

J is TRBJ2-1 and V is TRBV5-6; TRBD2 matches at 10 bases. V lost 4 bases to trimming and J lost 0 bases; unmatched junction nucleotides: 7. The CDR3 is 17 residues long. The germline V gene has CDR1 SGHDT and CDR2 YYEEEE. CDR3: CASSEPSGGFSYNEQFF. For the CDR3, the DNA is TGTGCCAGCAGCGAACCTAGCGGGGGATTCTCCTACAATGAGCAGTTCTTC.

The genes are TRBV19 and TRBJ2-3; maybe TRBD2 (6 bases). V dropped 2 bases and J dropped 4 bases, with 10 bases sitting between them. Germline CDR1 is LNHDA and CDR2 is SQIVND (reference sequence). This CDR3 has 14 amino acids. The CDR3 DNA sequence: TGTGCCAGTAGTATACGGGGAGGCTCAGATACGCAGTATTTT. Protein product: CASSIRGGSDTQYF.

The J gene is TRBJ2-3, the V gene TRBV10-3; D is possibly TRBD2 (7 bases). There are 14 residues in the CDR3. CDR1 is ENHRY, CDR2 SYGVKD, per germline. V was cut by 4 bases and J by 4 bases, with 12 bases left in between. The CDR3 DNA follows: TGTGCCATCAGTGTTTCGGGGGGCGCAGATACGCAGTATTTT. It codes for CAISVSGGADTQYF.

The V and J genes are TRBV9 and TRBJ2-1; the match to TRBD2 covers 14 bases. Per the germline V gene, CDR1 is SGDLS and CDR2 is YYNGEE. V shed 1 base and J 8 bases; nucleotides not matched to a gene: 5. There are 16 residues in the CDR3. The CDR3 DNA is TGTGCCAGCAGCGTAAGACTAGCGGGGGGGCCGGATGAGCAGTTCTTC. Translated: CASSVRLAGGPDEQFF.

The V call is TRBV27, the J call TRBJ2-7; the D gene is possibly TRBD2 (5 bases). This CDR3 is built from 12 residues. CDR1 and CDR2 from the germline V gene are MNHEY and SMNVEV (reference sequence). V lost 6 bases to trimming and J lost 6 bases, with 12 bases between them. CDR3: CASSLRAGEQYV. In DNA form, the CDR3 reads TGTGCCAGCAGCTTGAGGGCGGGCGAGCAGTACGTC.

This clone has just a few counts. V gene TRBV30 combines with J gene TRBJ1-2; TRBD1 aligns across 8 bases. The CDR3 spans 15 residues. Germline V lookup: CDR1 GTSNPN, CDR2 SVGIG (reference sequence). V was pared by 0 bases and J by 8 bases, with 11 bases of the junction left unmatched. CDR3 in DNA: TGTGCCTGGAGTGTGTTGGGGCAGGGGGCGAGAGGCTACACCTTC. Its protein product is CAWSVLGQGARGYTF.

This clone has only one observation. The chain is built from TRBV5-6 and TRBJ1-6; TRBD1 agrees at 7 bases. Unmatched junction bases numbered 12, after V lost 4 bases and J lost 8 bases. The length of the CDR3 is 16 residues. Looked up from germline, CDR1 is SGHDT and CDR2 is YYEEEE. CDR3 protein: CASSASGQRSYSPLHF. DNA for the CDR3: TGTGCCAGCAGCGCGTCGGGACAGCGTTCCTATTCACCCCTCCACTTT. Complete variable domain (other parts from reference TRBV5-6 and TRBJ1-6): DAGVTQSPTHLIKTRGQQVTLRCSPKSGHDTVSWYQQALGQGPQFIFQYYEEEERQRGNFPDRFSGHQFPNYSSELNVNALLLGDSALYLCASSASGQRSYSPLHFGNGTRLTVT.

The chain carries TRBV28 and TRBJ1-2; D remains unclear. CDR1 is MDHEN, CDR2 SYDVKM, per germline. The CDR3 has 12 amino acids. With 5 bases removed from V and 1 base from J, the gap between germline ends came to 5 bases. The CDR3 loop reads CASSQNNYGYTF. CDR3 nucleotide sequence: TGTGCCAGCAGTCAGAATAACTATGGCTACACCTTC.

This rearrangement joins TRBV4-1 to TRBJ1-5, with TRBD1 matching 9 bases. Germline CDR1 reads MGHRA; CDR2 reads YSYEKL. V gave up 1 base and J gave up 6 bases; unmatched junction bases: 7. This CDR3 is built from 16 residues. The CDR3 DNA reads TGCGCCAGCAGCCAAGGGTACAGGGGGCAGAGTCAGCCCCAGCATTTT. Translation gives CASSQGYRGQSQPQHF.

The CDR3 reads CASSKMIRAQETQYF. Here the CDR3 DNA reads TGTGCCAGCAGCAAAATGATCAGGGCCCAAGAGACCCAGTACTTC. The chain is built from TRBV21-1 and TRBJ2-5; TRBD1, the D gene given by the table, was not confirmed from the DNA. TRBV21-1 is labeled a pseudogene. CDR3 size: 15 residues.

This clone appeared a single time. The V gene is TRBV7-2, the J gene TRBJ2-1, with 9 bases identical to TRBD2. The J segment lost 9 bases and the V segment lost 1 base, leaving 13 bases of the junction unmatched. Germline CDR1 reads SGHTA; CDR2 reads FQGNSA. This CDR3 comprises 17 residues. The CDR3 DNA follows: TGTGCCAGCAGCTTAGACCCCCTAGCGGGGTCATCGGGTGAGCAGTTCTTC. This gives the protein CASSLDPLAGSSGEQFF. Filled out from reference TRBV7-2 and TRBJ2-1, the complete variable domain reads GAGVSQSPSNKVTEKGKDVELRCDPISGHTALYWYRQSLGQGLEFLIYFQGNSAPDKSGLPSDRFSAERTGGSVSTLTIQRTQQEDSAVYLCASSLDPLAGSSGEQFFGPGTRLTVL.

This clone was picked up a small number of times. The chain combines TRBV30 with TRBJ1-4; weak D call: TRBD1 (6 bases). This CDR3 is built from 15 residues. The germline V gene has CDR1 GTSNPN and CDR2 SVGIG (reference sequence). V was trimmed by 0 bases and J by 8 bases, leaving 16 bases between them. CDR3 loop: CAWSVSDSRSEKLFF. In nucleotides, the CDR3 is TGTGCCTGGAGTGTATCGGACAGCAGATCCGAAAAACTGTTTTTT.

This clone came up a few times. The V gene is TRBV2, the J gene TRBJ1-2; D possibly corresponds to TRBD1 (6 bases). CDR1 and CDR2 from the germline V gene are SNHLY and FYNNEI. V was trimmed by 2 bases and J by 6 bases, leaving 13 bases between them. The CDR3 is made up of 14 amino acids. For the CDR3, the DNA is TGTGCCAGCAGTGAACATGGGGGCGCCGATGGCTACACCTTC. It specifies CASSEHGGADGYTF.

This clone showed up just once. The chain recombines TRBV5-1 with TRBJ1-1; the D is unclear. CDR1 is SGHRS, CDR2 YFSETQ, per germline. This CDR3 is 13 amino acids long. Between the trimmed V and J ends, which lost 4 bases and 3 bases, there was a span of 10 bases. The CDR3, as DNA: TGCGCCAGCAGCCCGCGGGCGGACACTGAAGCTTTCTTT. It specifies CASSPRADTEAFF. The complete variable domain, with remaining parts taken from reference TRBV5-1 and TRBJ1-1, reads KAGVTQTPRYLIKTRGQQVTLSCSPISGHRSVSWYQQTPGQGLQFLFEYFSETQRNKGNFPGRFSGRQFSNSRSEMNVSTLELGDSALYLCASSPRADTEAFFGQGTRLTVV.

In this sample, this clone turned up once. The chain joins TRBV6-4 to TRBJ2-3; maybe TRBD2 (6 bases). Germline-derived CDR1 and CDR2 are MRHNA and SNTAGT. The germline V and J ends were trimmed by 5 bases and 0 bases, with 12 bases remaining between them. The CDR3 has 15 residues. The chain's CDR3 is CASSQGRESTDTQYF. CDR3 DNA sequence: TGTGCCAGCAGTCAAGGGCGGGAAAGCACAGATACGCAGTATTTT.

The V gene is TRBV7-2, the J gene TRBJ2-7; D is possibly TRBD1 (6 bases). Germline CDR1 reads SGHTA; CDR2 reads FQGNSA. The V and J ends lost 1 base and 3 bases respectively, with 13 bases between them. The CDR3 has 15 residues. The CDR3 region has the DNA TGTGCCAGCAGCTTAGATCCAGGGGTTGGCTACGAGCAGTACGTC. Protein: CASSLDPGVGYEQYV.